Following are 2 T cell receptor beta chains from one sample sequenced in a study of glioma-infiltrating T cells. The iRepertoire nested amplicon-rescue multiplex PCR amplified TCR alpha and beta CDR3s from RNA. One entry per CDR3 protein, called by TCRdb with MiXCR from the multiplex PCR reads. The table lists 400,000 or so distinct CDR3 sequences, roughly 41% of them singletons. What was sequenced was glioma tissue, nonneoplastic brain tissue, or PBMCs (not recorded which). These TCRs come from a human donor with low-grade glioma or glioblastoma, undergoing nonglioma brain surgery, or in good health (not recorded which).

This clonotype came up many times. The CDR3: CASSLGGPYGYTF. The CDR3 DNA sequence: TGTGCCAGCAGCTTGGGGGGACCCTATGGCTACACCTTC. The chain uses TRBV7-2 and TRBJ1-2; D possibly corresponds to TRBD1 (5 bases). Germline V gene sequence: CDR1 SGHTA, CDR2 FQGNSA. The CDR3 contains 13 residues. V gave up 3 bases and J gave up 4 bases, with 9 bases separating them.

Regarding this clonotype: This clone may be a read error of a much larger clone one base away. The chain employs TRBV28 and TRBJ2-5; TRBD2 matches 8 bases. V shed 8 bases, J shed 9 bases, and the junction held 11 bases outside the gene matches. The CDR3 has 13 residues. From germline, CDR1 is MDHEN and CDR2 SYDVKM. CDR3 in amino acids: CASSGRGTESQYF. DNA for the CDR3: TGTGCCAGCTCCGGGAGGGGGACGGAGTCCCAGTACTTC.